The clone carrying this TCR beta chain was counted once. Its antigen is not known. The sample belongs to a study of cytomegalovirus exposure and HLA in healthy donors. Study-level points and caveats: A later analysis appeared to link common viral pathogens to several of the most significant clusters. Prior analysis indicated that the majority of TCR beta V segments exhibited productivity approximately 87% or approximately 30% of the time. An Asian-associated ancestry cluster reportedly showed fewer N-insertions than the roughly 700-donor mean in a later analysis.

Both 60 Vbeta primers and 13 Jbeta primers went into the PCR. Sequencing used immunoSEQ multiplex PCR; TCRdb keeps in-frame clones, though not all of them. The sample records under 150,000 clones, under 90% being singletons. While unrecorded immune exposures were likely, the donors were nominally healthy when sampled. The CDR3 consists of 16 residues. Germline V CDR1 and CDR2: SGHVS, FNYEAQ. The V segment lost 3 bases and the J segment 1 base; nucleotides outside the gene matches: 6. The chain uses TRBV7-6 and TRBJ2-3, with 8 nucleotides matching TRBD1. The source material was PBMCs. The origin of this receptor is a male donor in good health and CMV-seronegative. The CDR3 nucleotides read TGTGCCAGCAGCTTTCCTCTACAGGGGGGCACAGATACGCAGTATTTT. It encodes CASSFPLQGGTDTQYF.